What follows are 16 T cell receptor beta chains derived from one specimen sequenced in a study of blood T cell repertoires in COVID-19. Repertoires were generated with immunoSEQ multiplex PCR, while TCRdb's copy carries only in-frame clones and drops some. Found here are 110,000 to 150,000 clones, roughly 88% of them singletons; the top ten hold roughly 3.9%. Sequenced sample: PBMCs or T cells enriched from blood (not recorded which). Source of these receptors: a man aged 45 to 65 who had recovered from COVID-19.

J is TRBJ1-2 and V is TRBV5-4, with D unresolved. Germline CDR1 SGHNT, CDR2 YYREEE (reference sequence). V dropped 4 bases and J dropped 8 bases, with 15 bases sitting between them. This CDR3 comprises 13 residues. The CDR3 bases are TGTGCCAGCAGCCAACCCGGGGAGAGCGGCTACACCTTC. Protein sequence: CASSQPGESGYTF. Based on the CDR3 plus reference TRBV5-4 and TRBJ1-2, the full variable domain is ETGVTQSPTHLIKTRGQQVTLRCSSQSGHNTVSWYQQALGQGPQFIFQYYREEENGRGNFPPRFSGLQFPNYSSELNVNALELDDSALYLCASSQPGESGYTFGSGTRLTVV.

V usage is TRBV5-1 and J usage is TRBJ2-7, with 13 bases that match TRBD2. CDR1 is SGHRS and CDR2 is YFSETQ in the germline V gene. This CDR3 comprises 15 residues. V was clipped by 4 bases and J by 5 bases; unmatched bases: 6. The CDR3 region is CASSPGLAGQHEQYV. CDR3 nucleotides: TGCGCCAGCAGCCCGGGACTAGCGGGACAACACGAGCAGTACGTC.

The chain couples TRBV7-8 to TRBJ2-1; D unresolved. The CDR3 totals 13 residues. V shed 5 bases and J shed 4 bases, with 9 bases lying between them. Germline V gene data show CDR1 as SGHVS and CDR2 as FQNEAQ. The DNA for the CDR3 is TGTGCCAGCAGCCCTACAGAATACAATGAGCAGTTCTTC. As protein: CASSPTEYNEQFF.

The rearrangement joins TRBV5-1 to TRBJ2-1; unclear D gene. Trimming removed 0 bases from V and 0 bases from J, with 7 bases in between. The CDR3 extends over 15 amino acids. Germline lookup yields CDR1 SGHRS and CDR2 YFSETQ. In DNA, the CDR3 is TGCGCCAGCAGCTTGGGTCTCCTCTCCTACAATGAGCAGTTCTTC. Protein sequence: CASSLGLLSYNEQFF.

This clone was observed a single time. The chain has TRBV27 and TRBJ1-2, with TRBD1 identical over 11 bases. With 5 bases clipped from V and 7 bases from J, the junction kept 3 bases outside the gene matches. The CDR3 is 13 amino acids. Germline CDR1 reads MNHEY; CDR2 reads SMNVEV (reference sequence). The CDR3 reads CASSLGTGGGYTF. The CDR3 DNA reads TGTGCCAGCAGTCTCGGGACAGGGGGTGGCTACACCTTC.

The genes are TRBV29-1 and TRBJ2-1; 7 positions match TRBD2. V was clipped by 3 bases and J by 3 bases; unmatched bases: 5. Germline CDR1 reads SQVTM; CDR2 reads ANQGSEA. This CDR3 spans 14 amino acids. CDR3 DNA: TGCAGCGTTGAGAGCGGGGAGAACTACAATGAGCAGTTCTTC. Translated: CSVESGENYNEQFF.

The rearrangement uses TRBV7-8 and TRBJ1-2; 9 bases align to TRBD1. The CDR3 sequence is 14 residues long. Germline CDR1 and CDR2: SGHVS and FQNEAQ. Trimming removed 3 bases from V and 5 bases from J; junction bases left unmatched: 4. The CDR3 DNA reads TGTGCCAGCAGCTTGGACAGGGGCTGGTATGGCTACACCTTC. It yields the protein CASSLDRGWYGYTF.

This chain uses TRBV28 with TRBJ2-2; no reliable D call. Germline loops: CDR1 MDHEN, CDR2 SYDVKM. Trimming stripped 6 bases from V and 4 bases from J, with 15 bases between. The CDR3 contains 15 residues. Here the CDR3 DNA reads TGTGCCAGCAGCTTTCGGCTAGGTCGCACCGGGGAGCTGTTTTTT. It is translated as CASSFRLGRTGELFF.

This clone turned up a few times. The chain is built from TRBV2 and TRBJ1-5; 8 bases match TRBD1. Per the germline V gene, CDR1 is SNHLY and CDR2 is FYNNEI. The V and J ends lost 6 bases and 0 bases, in that order; junction bases with no gene match: 7. The CDR3 is 16 amino acids. The CDR3, as DNA: TGTGCCAGCAGGACGGACAGGGCTTATAGCAATCAGCCCCAGCATTTT. Protein: CASRTDRAYSNQPQHF.

J is TRBJ2-2 and V is TRBV7-3; a weak D match, TRBD2 (5 bases). Trimming took off 6 bases at V and 6 bases at J, with 14 bases between the two ends. The length of the CDR3 is 14 residues. The germline V gene encodes CDR1 SGHTA and CDR2 FQGTGA. The chain's CDR3 is CASSPSSSPGELFF. CDR3 DNA: TGTGCCAGCAGTCCTAGCTCGAGCCCCGGGGAGCTGTTTTTT.

The count of this clone is one. The gene calls are TRBV9 and TRBJ2-1; 14 nucleotides match TRBD2. In germline, CDR1 is SGDLS, CDR2 YYNGEE. The junction had 7 bases not matched to a gene; V was cut back by 3 bases and J by 2 bases. The CDR3 is 18 residues long. The CDR3 loop reads CASSARLAGGLPYNEQFF. The DNA of the CDR3 is TGTGCCAGCAGCGCAAGACTAGCGGGAGGGCTGCCCTACAATGAGCAGTTCTTC.

This clone was counted only a few times. The chain couples TRBV3-1 (or the pseudogene TRBV3-2) to TRBJ2-7; D might be TRBD1 (5 bases). The length of the CDR3 is 13 residues. In germline, CDR1 is LGHDT, CDR2 YNNKEL (reference sequence). The V end lost 4 bases, the J end lost 0 bases, and 7 bases lay between the germline ends. CDR3 sequence: CASSRQSSYEQYF. For the CDR3, the DNA is TGTGCCAGCAGCCGACAGTCCTCCTACGAGCAGTACTTC.

The chain recombines TRBV7-9 with TRBJ1-4; maybe TRBD1 (5 bases). Germline CDR1 SEHNR, CDR2 FQNEAQ (reference sequence). This CDR3 is built from 15 residues. The germline V and J ends were trimmed by 2 bases and 5 bases, with 12 bases remaining between them. The CDR3 DNA reads as TGTGCCAGCAGCTTATCGAATCAGGGAAATGAAAAACTGTTTTTT. This translates into CASSLSNQGNEKLFF.

The CDR3: CATIRRRDYGYTF. The CDR3 DNA follows: TGTGCCACCATACGGAGGAGGGACTATGGCTACACCTTC. The V gene is TRBV28, the J gene TRBJ1-2; D uncertain. The CDR3 is 13 amino acids. Germline lookup yields CDR1 MDHEN and CDR2 SYDVKM. Trimming removed 10 bases from V and 3 bases from J, with 15 bases in between.

The V gene is TRBV18, the J gene TRBJ1-1; D perhaps matches TRBD1 (5 bases). Looked up from germline, CDR1 is KGHSH and CDR2 is LQKENI. V lost 0 bases and J lost 1, with 15 bases in between. CDR3 length equals 17 residues. Here the CDR3 DNA reads TGTGCCAGCTCACCACCGTGGGCAGGGAGGGCGAACACTGAAGCTTTCTTT. It is translated as CASSPPWAGRANTEAFF.

The chain combines TRBV5-6 with TRBJ2-3, with 8 bases fitting TRBD2. The CDR3 runs 17 residues. CDR1 and CDR2 from the germline V gene are SGHDT and YYEEEE. Trimming cost V 0 bases and J 5 bases; bases outside gene matches: 11. CDR3 nucleotides: TGTGCCAGCAGCTTGGACGTCAACGGGGGGGCGGTAGATACGCAGTATTTT. Translating gives CASSLDVNGGAVDTQYF.